These T cell receptor beta chains were read from a single sample in a study of CD8 T cells in ankylosing spondylitis. TCRdb processed the 5' RACE reads anew with MiXCR; each CDR3 protein has one entry. The data hold around 18,000 distinct CDR3 sequences, with approximately 7.6% observed a single time. The sequenced sample consisted of blood. The receptors come from a male donor with ankylosing spondylitis or in good health (not recorded which). Both conserved end residues are part of each CDR3. Each record gives: D gene, clone size, J gene, V gene, CDR3 protein, CDR3 DNA. The D gene is left open where the match is weak. Clone size, where shown, is once, few, many, or a class for clones that have expanded.

d_call: TRBD1; clone_size: medium-sized; j_call: TRBJ1-1; v_call: TRBV29-1; cdr3_aa: CSVETGTEAFF; cdr3_nt: TGCAGCGTAGAAACCGGGACAGAGGCTTTCTTT
d_call: NA; clone_size: NA; j_call: TRBJ1-4; v_call: TRBV18; cdr3_aa: CASSSGQSSTNEKLFF; cdr3_nt: TGTGCCAGCTCATCCGGACAGTCCTCAACTAATGAAAAACTGTTTTTT
d_call: NA; clone_size: many; j_call: TRBJ2-5; v_call: TRBV20-1; cdr3_aa: CSASNADQETQYF; cdr3_nt: TGCAGTGCTAGTAATGCGGATCAAGAGACCCAGTACTTC
d_call: NA; clone_size: few; j_call: TRBJ2-3; v_call: TRBV7-2; cdr3_aa: CASSSWADTQYF; cdr3_nt: TGTGCCAGCAGTTCGTGGGCAGATACGCAGTATTTT
d_call: NA; clone_size: many; j_call: TRBJ1-1; v_call: TRBV11-1; cdr3_aa: CASSGTVNTEAFF; cdr3_nt: TGTGCCAGTTCCGGGACGGTGAACACTGAAGCTTTCTTT
d_call: TRBD2; clone_size: few; j_call: TRBJ2-1; v_call: TRBV7-2; cdr3_aa: CASSHPVAGAYNEQFF; cdr3_nt: TGTGCCAGCAGCCACCCCGTGGCGGGAGCCTACAATGAGCAGTTCTTC
d_call: TRBD2; clone_size: many; j_call: TRBJ2-1; v_call: TRBV20-1; cdr3_aa: CSARPPLAARGNEQFF; cdr3_nt: TGCAGTGCTAGGCCCCCACTAGCGGCCCGGGGCAATGAGCAGTTCTTC
d_call: NA; clone_size: NA; j_call: TRBJ1-3; v_call: TRBV28; cdr3_aa: CASRRAGTTGTIYF; cdr3_nt: TGTGCCAGCAGACGGGCGGGGACAACCGGCACCATATATTTT
d_call: TRBD2; clone_size: few; j_call: TRBJ2-1; v_call: TRBV7-9; cdr3_aa: CASSSGGAYNEQFF; cdr3_nt: TGTGCCAGCAGCAGCGGGGGGGCCTACAATGAGCAGTTCTTC
d_call: NA; clone_size: few; j_call: TRBJ1-4; v_call: TRBV12-3/TRBV12-4; cdr3_aa: CASSLNEKLFF; cdr3_nt: TGTGCCAGCAGTTTAAACGAAAAACTGTTTTTT
d_call: TRBD2; clone_size: many; j_call: TRBJ2-1; v_call: TRBV12-3/TRBV12-4; cdr3_aa: CASTSSGSYNEQFF; cdr3_nt: TGTGCCAGCACCTCTAGCGGGAGTTACAATGAGCAGTTCTTC
d_call: TRBD1; clone_size: few; j_call: TRBJ2-6; v_call: TRBV28; cdr3_aa: CASSRTGSGANVLTF; cdr3_nt: TGTGCCAGCAGCCGGACAGGGTCTGGGGCCAACGTCCTGACTTTC
d_call: TRBD2; clone_size: many; j_call: TRBJ2-1; v_call: TRBV7-8; cdr3_aa: CASSFPLSGGLSYNEQFF; cdr3_nt: TGTGCCAGCAGCTTTCCCTTAAGCGGGGGGCTCTCCTACAATGAGCAGTTCTTC
d_call: NA; clone_size: NA; j_call: TRBJ2-7; v_call: TRBV12-3/TRBV12-4; cdr3_aa: CASSTKSRRNEQYF; cdr3_nt: TGTGCCAGCAGTACAAAATCGCGTCGAAACGAGCAGTACTTC
d_call: NA; clone_size: few; j_call: TRBJ1-1; v_call: TRBV20-1; cdr3_aa: CSAAAGGDAFF; cdr3_nt: TGCAGTGCCGCGGCGGGTGGAGACGCTTTCTTT
d_call: NA; clone_size: NA; j_call: TRBJ2-3; v_call: TRBV27; cdr3_aa: CASSSGAVIGTQYF; cdr3_nt: TGTGCCAGCAGTTCTGGCGCCGTTATCGGTACGCAGTATTTT
d_call: NA; clone_size: NA; j_call: TRBJ1-2; v_call: TRBV3-1; cdr3_aa: CASSQGYTGNYGYTF; cdr3_nt: TGTGCCAGCAGCCAAGGATATACAGGGAACTATGGCTACACCTTC
d_call: TRBD1; clone_size: NA; j_call: TRBJ2-3; v_call: TRBV4-3; cdr3_aa: CASSSEDRGRDTQYF; cdr3_nt: TGCGCCAGCAGCTCAGAGGACAGGGGGCGAGATACGCAGTATTTT
d_call: NA; clone_size: NA; j_call: TRBJ2-7; v_call: TRBV5-1; cdr3_aa: CASSLRGYEQYF; cdr3_nt: TGCGCCAGCAGCTTGAGAGGCTACGAGCAGTACTTC
d_call: TRBD2; clone_size: many; j_call: TRBJ2-1; v_call: TRBV6-6; cdr3_aa: CASLGGSSYNEQFF; cdr3_nt: TGTGCCAGCTTAGGCGGGAGCTCCTACAATGAGCAGTTCTTC
d_call: TRBD1; clone_size: many; j_call: TRBJ2-1; v_call: TRBV12-3/TRBV12-4; cdr3_aa: CASSSGTGPYNEQFF; cdr3_nt: TGTGCCAGCAGCTCCGGGACAGGGCCCTACAATGAGCAGTTCTTC
d_call: TRBD1; clone_size: many; j_call: TRBJ2-5; v_call: TRBV29-1; cdr3_aa: CSVALGTAQETQYF; cdr3_nt: TGCAGCGTTGCCCTCGGGACAGCCCAAGAGACCCAGTACTTC
d_call: TRBD2; clone_size: NA; j_call: TRBJ2-7; v_call: TRBV7-2; cdr3_aa: CASSTGLAEYEQYF; cdr3_nt: TGTGCCAGCAGCACCGGACTAGCGGAATACGAGCAGTACTTC
d_call: NA; clone_size: many; j_call: TRBJ1-4; v_call: TRBV7-9; cdr3_aa: CASTPGGSHEKLFF; cdr3_nt: TGTGCCAGCACCCCGGGTGGGTCGCATGAAAAACTGTTTTTT
d_call: NA; clone_size: NA; j_call: TRBJ2-7; v_call: TRBV20-1; cdr3_aa: CSASTGSSYEQYF; cdr3_nt: TGCAGTGCTAGTACTGGGAGCTCCTACGAGCAGTACTTC
d_call: NA; clone_size: NA; j_call: TRBJ2-1; v_call: TRBV6-4; cdr3_aa: CASSDFKGGVSNEQFF; cdr3_nt: TGTGCCAGCAGTGATTTCAAGGGGGGAGTGAGTAATGAGCAGTTCTTC
d_call: TRBD1; clone_size: many; j_call: TRBJ1-1; v_call: TRBV11-2; cdr3_aa: CASSATGETTEAFF; cdr3_nt: TGTGCCAGCAGCGCGACAGGGGAAACGACTGAAGCTTTCTTT
d_call: NA; clone_size: few; j_call: TRBJ2-3; v_call: TRBV5-1; cdr3_aa: CASSLDRAPDTQYF; cdr3_nt: TGCGCCAGCAGCTTGGACAGGGCCCCAGATACGCAGTATTTT
d_call: NA; clone_size: NA; j_call: TRBJ1-3; v_call: TRBV7-9; cdr3_aa: CASSTLLTFGNTIYF; cdr3_nt: TGTGCCAGCAGCACTCTTCTGACGTTTGGAAACACCATATATTTT
d_call: TRBD1; clone_size: NA; j_call: TRBJ2-7; v_call: TRBV7-7; cdr3_aa: CASSSDRDSYEQYF; cdr3_nt: TGTGCCAGCAGCTCGGACCGGGACAGCTACGAGCAGTACTTC
d_call: TRBD1; clone_size: few; j_call: TRBJ2-1; v_call: TRBV29-1; cdr3_aa: CSVVGTGGNEQFF; cdr3_nt: TGCAGCGTTGTCGGGACAGGGGGCAATGAGCAGTTCTTC
d_call: TRBD1; clone_size: few; j_call: TRBJ1-4; v_call: TRBV7-9; cdr3_aa: CASSTRGPNEKLFF; cdr3_nt: TGTGCCAGCAGCACCAGGGGGCCTAATGAAAAACTGTTTTTT
d_call: NA; clone_size: few; j_call: TRBJ1-1; v_call: TRBV7-9; cdr3_aa: CASAPGQLNTEAFF; cdr3_nt: TGTGCCAGCGCCCCGGGGCAGCTGAACACTGAAGCTTTCTTT
d_call: NA; clone_size: few; j_call: TRBJ2-5; v_call: TRBV5-6; cdr3_aa: CASSLVAVQETQYF; cdr3_nt: TGTGCCAGCAGCTTGGTGGCAGTACAAGAGACCCAGTACTTC
d_call: NA; clone_size: many; j_call: TRBJ2-7; v_call: TRBV29-1; cdr3_aa: CSVWTNSYEQYF; cdr3_nt: TGCAGCGTTTGGACTAACTCCTACGAGCAGTACTTC
d_call: TRBD2; clone_size: many; j_call: TRBJ2-2; v_call: TRBV7-9; cdr3_aa: CASSWTSGNTGELFF; cdr3_nt: TGTGCCAGCAGTTGGACTAGCGGAAACACCGGGGAGCTGTTTTTT
d_call: TRBD1; clone_size: medium-sized; j_call: TRBJ1-6; v_call: TRBV7-8; cdr3_aa: CASSFTSTGGNSPLHF; cdr3_nt: TGTGCCAGCAGCTTTACATCGACAGGGGGTAATTCACCCCTCCACTTT
d_call: NA; clone_size: many; j_call: TRBJ2-4; v_call: TRBV30; cdr3_aa: CAWSDNLAKNIQYF; cdr3_nt: TGTGCCTGGAGTGACAACCTAGCCAAAAACATTCAGTACTTC
d_call: TRBD2; clone_size: many; j_call: TRBJ2-3; v_call: TRBV7-2; cdr3_aa: CASSLNSGGAKDTQYF; cdr3_nt: TGTGCCAGCAGCTTAAACAGCGGGGGGGCCAAGGATACGCAGTATTTT
d_call: NA; clone_size: many; j_call: TRBJ2-5; v_call: TRBV20-1; cdr3_aa: CSASPGPAQYF; cdr3_nt: TGCAGTGCTAGTCCCGGGCCGGCCCAGTACTTC
d_call: NA; clone_size: NA; j_call: TRBJ2-1; v_call: TRBV7-9; cdr3_aa: CASSLAGAHYNEQFF; cdr3_nt: TGTGCCAGCAGCTTGGCGGGGGCCCACTACAATGAGCAGTTCTTC
d_call: TRBD2; clone_size: few; j_call: TRBJ2-1; v_call: TRBV6-2/TRBV6-3; cdr3_aa: CASSYGLAGAPSLNEQFF; cdr3_nt: TGTGCCAGCAGTTACGGGCTAGCGGGAGCACCTAGTTTGAATGAGCAGTTCTTC
d_call: NA; clone_size: many; j_call: TRBJ2-5; v_call: TRBV6-2/TRBV6-3; cdr3_aa: CATLQETQYF; cdr3_nt: TGTGCCACCTTACAAGAGACCCAGTACTTC
d_call: NA; clone_size: many; j_call: TRBJ2-5; v_call: TRBV28; cdr3_aa: CASSLRWKQETQYF; cdr3_nt: TGTGCCAGCAGTTTAAGATGGAAGCAAGAGACCCAGTACTTC
d_call: NA; clone_size: many; j_call: TRBJ1-1; v_call: TRBV28; cdr3_aa: CASSSGGRITEAFF; cdr3_nt: TGTGCCAGCAGTTCTGGGGGCCGAATCACTGAAGCTTTCTTT
d_call: TRBD2; clone_size: many; j_call: TRBJ2-1; v_call: TRBV6-1; cdr3_aa: CASSFRTRQNEQFF; cdr3_nt: TGTGCCAGCAGTTTCCGGACTAGGCAGAATGAGCAGTTCTTC
d_call: NA; clone_size: NA; j_call: TRBJ2-5; v_call: TRBV5-1; cdr3_aa: CASSLVGRGTRLGETQYF; cdr3_nt: TGCGCCAGCAGCTTGGTCGGCAGGGGAACGAGGCTAGGGGAGACCCAGTACTTC
d_call: NA; clone_size: few; j_call: TRBJ1-1; v_call: TRBV12-3/TRBV12-4; cdr3_aa: CASSFGQGNTEAFF; cdr3_nt: TGTGCCAGCAGTTTCGGGCAGGGAAACACTGAAGCTTTCTTT
d_call: TRBD1; clone_size: few; j_call: TRBJ2-1; v_call: TRBV5-1; cdr3_aa: CASSWAGQGYYNEQFF; cdr3_nt: TGCGCCAGCAGCTGGGCAGGACAGGGGTACTACAATGAGCAGTTCTTC
d_call: NA; clone_size: many; j_call: TRBJ1-1; v_call: TRBV12-3/TRBV12-4; cdr3_aa: CASSRTVNTEAFF; cdr3_nt: TGTGCCAGCAGCCGGACAGTCAACACTGAAGCTTTCTTT